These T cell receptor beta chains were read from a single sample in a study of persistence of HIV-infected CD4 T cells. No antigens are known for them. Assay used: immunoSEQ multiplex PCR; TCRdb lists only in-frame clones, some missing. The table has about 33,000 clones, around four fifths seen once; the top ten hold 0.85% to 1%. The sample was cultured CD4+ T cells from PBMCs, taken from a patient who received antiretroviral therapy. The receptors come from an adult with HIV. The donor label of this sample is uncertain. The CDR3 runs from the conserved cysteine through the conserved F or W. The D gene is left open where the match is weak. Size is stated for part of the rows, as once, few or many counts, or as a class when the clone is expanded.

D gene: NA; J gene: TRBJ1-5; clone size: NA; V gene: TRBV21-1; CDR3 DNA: TGTGCCAGCAGCAAAGCCGAGACAGAGAACCAGCCCCAGCATTTT; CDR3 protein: CASSKAETENQPQHF
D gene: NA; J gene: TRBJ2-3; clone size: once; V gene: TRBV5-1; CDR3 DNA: TGCGCCAGCAGCCACTACACAGATACGCAGTATTTT; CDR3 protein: CASSHYTDTQYF
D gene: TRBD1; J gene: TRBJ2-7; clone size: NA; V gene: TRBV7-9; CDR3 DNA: TGTGCCAGCAGCCCCCTCGGGACAGGCGATTACGAGCAGTACTTC; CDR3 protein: CASSPLGTGDYEQYF
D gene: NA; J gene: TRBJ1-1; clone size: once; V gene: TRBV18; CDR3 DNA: TGTGCCAGCTCACCCCCTTGGGGGGCCGGTGGGGGCACTGAAGCTTTCTTT; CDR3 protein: CASSPPWGAGGGTEAFF
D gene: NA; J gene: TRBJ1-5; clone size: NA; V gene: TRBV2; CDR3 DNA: TGTGCCAGCAGTGAGGCAGGAAATCAGCCCCAGCATTTT; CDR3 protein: CASSEAGNQPQHF
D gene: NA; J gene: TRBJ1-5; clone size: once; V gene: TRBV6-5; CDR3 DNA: TGTGCCAGCAGTTCTACAGGTATCAATCAGCCCCAGCATTTT; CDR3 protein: CASSSTGINQPQHF
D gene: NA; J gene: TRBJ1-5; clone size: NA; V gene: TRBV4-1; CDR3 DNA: TGCGCCAGCAGCCAGGAGGGCGGTTTCCAGCCCCAGCATTTT; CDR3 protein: CASSQEGGFQPQHF
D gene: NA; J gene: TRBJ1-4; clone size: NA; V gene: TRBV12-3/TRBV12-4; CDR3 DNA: TGTGCCAGTCGACGGAATTCGCGTGAAAAACTGTTTTTT; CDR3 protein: CASRRNSREKLFF
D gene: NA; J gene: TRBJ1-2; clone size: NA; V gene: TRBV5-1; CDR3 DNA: TGCGCCAGCAGCTTGAGGTTTGAGGGAGGCTACACCTTC; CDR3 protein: CASSLRFEGGYTF
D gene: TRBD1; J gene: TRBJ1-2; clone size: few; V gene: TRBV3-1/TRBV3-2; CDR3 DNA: TGTGCCAGCAGCTCAGGGGGGGGTGGCTACACCTTC; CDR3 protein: CASSSGGGGYTF